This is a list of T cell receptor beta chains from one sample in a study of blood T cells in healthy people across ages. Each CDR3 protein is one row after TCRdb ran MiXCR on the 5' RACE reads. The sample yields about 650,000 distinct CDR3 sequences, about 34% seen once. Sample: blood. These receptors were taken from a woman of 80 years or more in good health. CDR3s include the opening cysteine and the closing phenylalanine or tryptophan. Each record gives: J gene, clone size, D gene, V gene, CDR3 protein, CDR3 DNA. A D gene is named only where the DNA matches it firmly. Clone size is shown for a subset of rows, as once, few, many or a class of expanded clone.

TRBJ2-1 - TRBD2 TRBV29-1 CSVEGTSGKGDSSYNEQFF TGCAGCGTTGAGGGGACTAGCGGTAAAGGGGATTCCTCCTACAATGAGCAGTTCTTC
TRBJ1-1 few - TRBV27 CASRAQGSRTEAFF TGTGCCAGCAGGGCCCAGGGAAGTCGCACTGAAGCTTTCTTT
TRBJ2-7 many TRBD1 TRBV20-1 CSAGSALQGAWQYF TGCAGTGCTGGGTCCGCATTACAGGGGGCTTGGCAGTACTTC
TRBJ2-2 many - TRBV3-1 CASSQRAVNTGELFF TGTGCCAGCAGCCAACGGGCAGTAAACACCGGGGAGCTGTTTTTT
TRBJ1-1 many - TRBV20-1 CSARDPLKRGNTEAFF TGCAGTGCTAGAGATCCCTTAAAAAGGGGGAACACTGAAGCTTTCTTT
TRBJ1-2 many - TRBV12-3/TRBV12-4 CASSLDPARGYTF TGTGCCAGCAGTTTAGATCCCGCGAGGGGCTACACCTTC
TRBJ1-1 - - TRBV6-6 CASRAPGESTEAFF TGTGCCAGCAGAGCGCCCGGCGAGAGCACTGAAGCTTTCTTT
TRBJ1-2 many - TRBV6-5 CASSYLGQSYGYTF TGTGCCAGCAGTTACCTAGGACAGTCCTATGGCTACACCTTC
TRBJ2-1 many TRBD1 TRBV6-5 CASSPGQSYNEQFF TGTGCCAGCAGTCCGGGACAGTCCTACAATGAGCAGTTCTTC
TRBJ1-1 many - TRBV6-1 CASRDAWNTEAFF TGTGCCAGCAGGGACGCTTGGAACACTGAAGCTTTCTTT
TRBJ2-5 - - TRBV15 CATSRGGFDGETQYF TGTGCCACCAGCAGAGGTGGTTTTGATGGGGAGACCCAGTACTTC
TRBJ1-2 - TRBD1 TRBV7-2 CASSPRTGGVYGYTF TGTGCCAGCAGCCCAAGGACAGGCGGGGTCTATGGCTACACCTTC
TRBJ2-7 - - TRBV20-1 CSAETGGYEQYF TGCAGTGCTGAGACAGGCGGCTACGAGCAGTACTTC
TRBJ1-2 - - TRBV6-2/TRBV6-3 CASGRDISLRDDGYTF TGTGCCAGCGGCCGGGACATAAGCCTTAGGGATGATGGCTACACCTTC